These T cell receptor beta chains were read from a single sample in a study of T cells after yellow fever vaccination. MiXCR, applied by TCRdb to the 5' RACE reads, yields one record per CDR3 protein. Among some 110,000 distinct CDR3 sequences listed, nearly 7.5% were seen once. The sequenced sample was CD4+ T cells sorted from PBMCs, obtained 10 days after the first yellow fever vaccination. These receptors were taken from a man aged 18 to 35 who received the YFV17D yellow fever vaccine. Both conserved end residues are part of each CDR3. The D gene is left open where the match is weak. Clone size appears in some rows only: once, few, many, or a class for an expanded clone.

V gene	J gene	D gene	clone size	CDR3 protein	CDR3 DNA
TRBV9	TRBJ2-7	-	few	CASSSDPLFPYEQYF	TGTGCCAGCAGCTCAGACCCCCTCTTCCCCTACGAGCAGTACTTC
TRBV7-2	TRBJ1-2	-	-	CASSPQNAYGYTF	TGTGCCAGCAGCCCACAGAACGCCTATGGCTACACCTTC
TRBV20-1	TRBJ1-6	TRBD1	many	CSAPQGVGSPLHF	TGCAGTGCGCCGCAGGGGGTGGGATCACCCCTCCACTTT
TRBV6-6	TRBJ2-3	-	many	CASSPRLPQYF	TGTGCCAGCAGCCCGCGACTCCCGCAGTATTTT
TRBV7-2	TRBJ2-7	-	many	CASSLDTGLREQYF	TGTGCCAGCAGCTTGGACACTGGTCTACGAGAGCAGTACTTC
TRBV19	TRBJ1-2	-	many	CASSIPGSYGYTF	TGTGCCAGTAGTATACCAGGGAGCTATGGCTACACCTTC
TRBV7-9	TRBJ2-7	-	many	CASSLSYGGDVYEQYF	TGTGCCAGCAGCTTAAGTTACGGGGGCGACGTATACGAGCAGTACTTC
TRBV7-9	TRBJ1-2	-	many	CASSFSGQNYGYTF	TGTGCCAGCAGCTTCTCAGGTCAGAACTATGGCTACACCTTC
TRBV20-1	TRBJ2-1	TRBD1	-	CSAPTGGNEQFF	TGCAGTGCCCCTACAGGGGGGAATGAGCAGTTCTTC
TRBV12-3/TRBV12-4	TRBJ1-5	-	many	CASSVGVSNQPQHF	TGTGCCAGCAGTGTAGGGGTTAGCAATCAGCCCCAGCATTTT
TRBV12-3/TRBV12-4	TRBJ2-2	-	many	CASSLRSTGELFF	TGTGCCAGCAGCCTGAGGTCAACCGGGGAGCTGTTTTTT
TRBV20-1	TRBJ2-7	TRBD2	many	CSAPTGTNKYEQYF	TGCAGTGCCCCTACCGGGACTAATAAGTACGAGCAGTACTTC
TRBV20-1	TRBJ1-1	-	few	CSARSGMNTEAFF	TGCAGTGCTAGAAGTGGGATGAACACTGAAGCTTTCTTT
TRBV4-3	TRBJ2-6	-	many	CASSQTQGTGANVLTF	TGCGCCAGCAGCCAAACCCAGGGAACTGGGGCCAACGTCCTGACTTTC
TRBV2	TRBJ2-4	-	many	CASRPWAKNIQYF	TGTGCCAGCAGGCCCTGGGCCAAAAACATTCAGTACTTC
TRBV7-2	TRBJ2-3	-	many	CASSSGLVFGTQYF	TGTGCCAGCAGCTCAGGCCTAGTTTTCGGTACGCAGTATTTT
TRBV6-5	TRBJ2-7	TRBD2	many	CASSYHGGGSYEQYF	TGTGCCAGCAGCTATCACGGGGGGGGATCCTACGAGCAGTACTTC
TRBV5-4	TRBJ2-1	TRBD2	-	CASSLGSGGSYNEQFF	TGTGCCAGCAGCTTGGGTAGCGGGGGATCCTACAATGAGCAGTTCTTC
TRBV5-4	TRBJ1-4	TRBD1	many	CASSRQGATEKLFF	TGTGCCAGCAGCAGACAGGGGGCGACTGAAAAACTGTTTTTT
TRBV6-1	TRBJ1-2	TRBD1	many	CASSEPGGGYTF	TGTGCCAGCAGTGAGCCAGGGGGTGGCTACACCTTC
TRBV7-2	TRBJ2-7	-	-	CASSLTGGRYEQYF	TGTGCCAGCAGCTTAACCGGGGGCCGGTACGAGCAGTACTTC
TRBV20-1	TRBJ1-6	-	many	CSARDWVPNSPLHF	TGCAGTGCTAGAGATTGGGTACCTAATTCACCCCTCCACTTT